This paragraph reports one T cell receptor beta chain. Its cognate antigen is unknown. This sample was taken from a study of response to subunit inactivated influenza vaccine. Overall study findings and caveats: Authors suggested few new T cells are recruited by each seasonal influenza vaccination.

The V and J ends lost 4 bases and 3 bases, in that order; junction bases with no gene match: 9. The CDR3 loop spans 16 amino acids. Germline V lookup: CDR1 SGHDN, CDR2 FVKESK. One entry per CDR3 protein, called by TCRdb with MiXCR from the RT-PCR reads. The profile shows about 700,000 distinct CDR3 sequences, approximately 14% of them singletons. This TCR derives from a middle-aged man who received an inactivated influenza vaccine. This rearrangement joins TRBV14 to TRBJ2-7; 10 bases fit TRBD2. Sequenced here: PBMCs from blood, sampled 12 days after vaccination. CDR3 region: CASSLAQREGDYEQYF. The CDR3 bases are TGTGCCAGCAGCCTAGCACAGCGGGAGGGGGACTACGAGCAGTACTTC. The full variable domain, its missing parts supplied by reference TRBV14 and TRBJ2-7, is EAGVTQFPSHSVIEKGQTVTLRCDPISGHDNLYWYRRVMGKEIKFLLHFVKESKQDESGMPNNRFLAERTGGTYSTLKVQPAELEDSGVYFCASSLAQREGDYEQYFGPGTRLTVT.